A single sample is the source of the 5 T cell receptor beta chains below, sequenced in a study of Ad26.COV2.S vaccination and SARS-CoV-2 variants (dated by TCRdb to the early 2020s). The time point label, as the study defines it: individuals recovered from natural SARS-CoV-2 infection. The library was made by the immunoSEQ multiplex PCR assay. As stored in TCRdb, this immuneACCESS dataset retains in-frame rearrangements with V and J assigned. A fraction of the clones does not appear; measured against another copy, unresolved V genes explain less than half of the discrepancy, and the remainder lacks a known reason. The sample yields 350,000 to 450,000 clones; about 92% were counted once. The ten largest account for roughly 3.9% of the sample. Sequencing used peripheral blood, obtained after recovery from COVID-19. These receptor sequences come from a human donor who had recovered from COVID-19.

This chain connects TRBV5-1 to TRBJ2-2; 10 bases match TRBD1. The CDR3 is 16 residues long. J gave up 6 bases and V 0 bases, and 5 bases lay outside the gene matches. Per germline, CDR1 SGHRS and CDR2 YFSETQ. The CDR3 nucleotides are TGCGCCAGCAGCTTGGTGACAGGGGGCAGGGCCGGGGAGCTGTTTTTT. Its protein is CASSLVTGGRAGELFF. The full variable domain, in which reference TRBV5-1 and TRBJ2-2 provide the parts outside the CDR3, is KAGVTQTPRYLIKTRGQQVTLSCSPISGHRSVSWYQQTPGQGLQFLFEYFSETQRNKGNFPGRFSGRQFSNSRSEMNVSTLELGDSALYLCASSLVTGGRAGELFFGEGSRLTVL.

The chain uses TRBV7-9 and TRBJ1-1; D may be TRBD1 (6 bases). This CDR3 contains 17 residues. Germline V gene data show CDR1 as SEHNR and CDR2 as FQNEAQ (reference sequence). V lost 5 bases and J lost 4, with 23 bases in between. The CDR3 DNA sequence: TGTGCCAGCAGCGCCCTCCGGGACACATCTAGTCCCACTGAAGCTTTCTTT. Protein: CASSALRDTSSPTEAFF.

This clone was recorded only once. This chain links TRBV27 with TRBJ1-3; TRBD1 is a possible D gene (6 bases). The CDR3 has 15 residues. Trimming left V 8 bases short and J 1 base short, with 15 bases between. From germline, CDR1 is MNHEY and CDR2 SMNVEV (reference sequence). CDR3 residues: CASGIQGTSGNTIYF. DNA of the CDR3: TGTGCCAGCGGAATACAGGGTACATCTGGAAACACCATATATTTT.

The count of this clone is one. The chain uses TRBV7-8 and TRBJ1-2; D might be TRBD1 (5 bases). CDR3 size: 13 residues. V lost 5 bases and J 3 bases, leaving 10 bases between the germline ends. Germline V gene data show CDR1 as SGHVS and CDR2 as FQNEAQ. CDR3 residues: CASSPRGDYGYTF. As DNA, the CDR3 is TGTGCCAGCAGCCCTCGAGGGGACTATGGCTACACCTTC.

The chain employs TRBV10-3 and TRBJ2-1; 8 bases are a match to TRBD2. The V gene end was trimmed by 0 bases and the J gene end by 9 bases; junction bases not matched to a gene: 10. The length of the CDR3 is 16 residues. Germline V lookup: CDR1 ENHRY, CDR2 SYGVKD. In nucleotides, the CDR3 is TGTGCCATCAGTGAGTCCGGGGGGGCCGGGTTGATTGAGCAGTTCTTC. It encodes CAISESGGAGLIEQFF.